The present T cell receptor beta chain was sequenced within a study of CD4 T cells in relation to SARS-CoV-2 and coronaviruses (dated by TCRdb to about 2021). At the level of the whole study: The ViraFEST assay cultured PBMCs with antigen for more than eight days, then sequenced TCR beta CDR3s to find antigen-specific clonal expansions. For other donors in the study, expansion assays were sequenced with a different, Illumina-based TCR-beta assay. HLA restriction was mapped for shared crossreactive spike epitopes using patient-derived lymphoblastoid cell lines. Memory CD4+ T cell crossreactivity between SARS-CoV-2 and common cold coronavirus spike proteins was assessed at the TCR clonotype level in the study. An HIV-1 Nef peptide pool or a no-peptide culture served as the negative reference condition. The Adaptive Biotechnologies TCR-sequencing kit was used to sequence samples from three pre-COVID donors and the naive versus memory experiments, while other data came from Illumina-based sequencing. General study outcomes and caveats: The study was constrained by small numbers of patients and of tested TCRs. Pre-pandemic and post-infection samples were not both contributed by any donor, so tracing of the source of pre-existing responses was limited. Memory CD4+ clonotypes crossrecognizing SARS-CoV-2 and at least one common cold coronavirus spike were found in roughly three fifths of donors. Since the crossreactivity analysis centred on spike protein, crossreactivity against other viral proteins was not assessed. Crossreactive clones showed significantly weaker SARS-CoV-2-driven expansion than monoreactive clones, consistent with antigenic imprinting.

Worth noting for this clone: Its antigen is currently not known. No base quality information exists; no much larger clone differs at one position. Other nucleotide sequences in the sample specify the same CDR3.

CD4+ T cells from unexposed donors were collected before the COVID-19 pandemic (2011-2018). After roughly 11 days of culture, CD4+ T cells were isolated with the EasySep CD4+ T cell isolation kit. As cell numbers permitted, CD4+ T cells from unexposed donors were tested for reactivity to SARS-CoV-2 S and N and to four common cold coronavirus spike pools. Each well received about 1.9 million PBMCs, cultured in IMDM supplemented with around 4.7% human AB serum and around 10 IU/ml IL-2. Half of the culture medium was replaced with fresh IL-2-containing medium on days 3 and 7. In general, triplicate replicate wells were used for every peptide culture condition. The leukapheresis product used for the unexposed donors was purchased from a commercial source. Ficoll-Paque PLUS gradient centrifugation was used to isolate PBMCs from either whole blood or leukapheresis product. PBMCs were either cryopreserved at -140 degrees C or used fresh in the expansion assay. The QIAamp Micro DNA Kit was used to extract genomic DNA from the CD4+ T cells.

V is shortened by 4 bases, J by 0 bases, and the region joining them spans 13 bases. The CDR3, cysteine through phenylalanine, is 15 amino acids long. The sequence is cut down to CDR3 DNA, 45 bases in frame from base 1. CDR1 and CDR2 are read off the germline V gene as SGHRS and YFSETQ. Library preparation was by the immunoSEQ multiplex PCR assay. From the authors' description of their analysis: During preprocessing, nonproductive sequences were removed, as were CDR3s that did not start with C, did not end with F or W, or were shorter than 7 amino acids. The MANAFEST web app was used to call antigen-specific clonotypes on the basis of expansion compared with the reference and with other culture wells. A clone was considered positive if the clone showed significant expansion compared with the reference culture in 2 of 3 replicate wells at an FDR below 0.05. To be called positive, a clone also had to show significant expansion compared with every other tandem well and an odds ratio greater than 5. After three terminal residues were trimmed from each end, CDR3 homology was quantified as pairwise Levenshtein distance using the stringdist R package. TCRdb took this table from immuneACCESS and kept in-frame rearrangements with V and J called. Such tables lack part of the clones; where checked against another copy, unresolved V genes explain under half of the gap, and the rest is unexplained. The DNA gave D and trimming, while V, J and clone size come from that table. The sample has tens of thousands of clones on record, over 70% of them singletons. The ten top clones hold 15% to 20% of the sample.

What was sequenced was CD4+ T cells from PBMCs, cultured in vitro. The chain links TRBV5-1 with TRBJ1-1; TRBD1 could be the D gene, as 6 bases match. This receptor was taken from a human donor in good health. The nucleotide sequence is TGCGCCAGCAGCCTTGCCGGGACAATGAACACTGAAGCTTTCTTT. Translated, this gives CASSLAGTMNTEAFF.